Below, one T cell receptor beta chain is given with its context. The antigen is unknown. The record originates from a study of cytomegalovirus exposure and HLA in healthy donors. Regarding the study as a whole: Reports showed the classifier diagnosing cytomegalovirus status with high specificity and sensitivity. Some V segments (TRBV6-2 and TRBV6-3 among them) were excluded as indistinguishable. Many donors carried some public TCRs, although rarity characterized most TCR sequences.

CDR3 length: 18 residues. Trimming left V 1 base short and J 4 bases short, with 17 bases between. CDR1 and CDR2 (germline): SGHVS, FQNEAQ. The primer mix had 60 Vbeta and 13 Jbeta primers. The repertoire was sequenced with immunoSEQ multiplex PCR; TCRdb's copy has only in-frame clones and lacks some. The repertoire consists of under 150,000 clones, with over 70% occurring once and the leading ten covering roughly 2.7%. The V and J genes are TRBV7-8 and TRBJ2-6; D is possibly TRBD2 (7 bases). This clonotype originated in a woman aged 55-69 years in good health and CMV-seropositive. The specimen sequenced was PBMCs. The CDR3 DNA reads TGTGCCAGCAGCTTAGTCCGGGGGGCGAGGTCCGGGGCCAACGTCCTGACTTTC. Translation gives CASSLVRGARSGANVLTF.